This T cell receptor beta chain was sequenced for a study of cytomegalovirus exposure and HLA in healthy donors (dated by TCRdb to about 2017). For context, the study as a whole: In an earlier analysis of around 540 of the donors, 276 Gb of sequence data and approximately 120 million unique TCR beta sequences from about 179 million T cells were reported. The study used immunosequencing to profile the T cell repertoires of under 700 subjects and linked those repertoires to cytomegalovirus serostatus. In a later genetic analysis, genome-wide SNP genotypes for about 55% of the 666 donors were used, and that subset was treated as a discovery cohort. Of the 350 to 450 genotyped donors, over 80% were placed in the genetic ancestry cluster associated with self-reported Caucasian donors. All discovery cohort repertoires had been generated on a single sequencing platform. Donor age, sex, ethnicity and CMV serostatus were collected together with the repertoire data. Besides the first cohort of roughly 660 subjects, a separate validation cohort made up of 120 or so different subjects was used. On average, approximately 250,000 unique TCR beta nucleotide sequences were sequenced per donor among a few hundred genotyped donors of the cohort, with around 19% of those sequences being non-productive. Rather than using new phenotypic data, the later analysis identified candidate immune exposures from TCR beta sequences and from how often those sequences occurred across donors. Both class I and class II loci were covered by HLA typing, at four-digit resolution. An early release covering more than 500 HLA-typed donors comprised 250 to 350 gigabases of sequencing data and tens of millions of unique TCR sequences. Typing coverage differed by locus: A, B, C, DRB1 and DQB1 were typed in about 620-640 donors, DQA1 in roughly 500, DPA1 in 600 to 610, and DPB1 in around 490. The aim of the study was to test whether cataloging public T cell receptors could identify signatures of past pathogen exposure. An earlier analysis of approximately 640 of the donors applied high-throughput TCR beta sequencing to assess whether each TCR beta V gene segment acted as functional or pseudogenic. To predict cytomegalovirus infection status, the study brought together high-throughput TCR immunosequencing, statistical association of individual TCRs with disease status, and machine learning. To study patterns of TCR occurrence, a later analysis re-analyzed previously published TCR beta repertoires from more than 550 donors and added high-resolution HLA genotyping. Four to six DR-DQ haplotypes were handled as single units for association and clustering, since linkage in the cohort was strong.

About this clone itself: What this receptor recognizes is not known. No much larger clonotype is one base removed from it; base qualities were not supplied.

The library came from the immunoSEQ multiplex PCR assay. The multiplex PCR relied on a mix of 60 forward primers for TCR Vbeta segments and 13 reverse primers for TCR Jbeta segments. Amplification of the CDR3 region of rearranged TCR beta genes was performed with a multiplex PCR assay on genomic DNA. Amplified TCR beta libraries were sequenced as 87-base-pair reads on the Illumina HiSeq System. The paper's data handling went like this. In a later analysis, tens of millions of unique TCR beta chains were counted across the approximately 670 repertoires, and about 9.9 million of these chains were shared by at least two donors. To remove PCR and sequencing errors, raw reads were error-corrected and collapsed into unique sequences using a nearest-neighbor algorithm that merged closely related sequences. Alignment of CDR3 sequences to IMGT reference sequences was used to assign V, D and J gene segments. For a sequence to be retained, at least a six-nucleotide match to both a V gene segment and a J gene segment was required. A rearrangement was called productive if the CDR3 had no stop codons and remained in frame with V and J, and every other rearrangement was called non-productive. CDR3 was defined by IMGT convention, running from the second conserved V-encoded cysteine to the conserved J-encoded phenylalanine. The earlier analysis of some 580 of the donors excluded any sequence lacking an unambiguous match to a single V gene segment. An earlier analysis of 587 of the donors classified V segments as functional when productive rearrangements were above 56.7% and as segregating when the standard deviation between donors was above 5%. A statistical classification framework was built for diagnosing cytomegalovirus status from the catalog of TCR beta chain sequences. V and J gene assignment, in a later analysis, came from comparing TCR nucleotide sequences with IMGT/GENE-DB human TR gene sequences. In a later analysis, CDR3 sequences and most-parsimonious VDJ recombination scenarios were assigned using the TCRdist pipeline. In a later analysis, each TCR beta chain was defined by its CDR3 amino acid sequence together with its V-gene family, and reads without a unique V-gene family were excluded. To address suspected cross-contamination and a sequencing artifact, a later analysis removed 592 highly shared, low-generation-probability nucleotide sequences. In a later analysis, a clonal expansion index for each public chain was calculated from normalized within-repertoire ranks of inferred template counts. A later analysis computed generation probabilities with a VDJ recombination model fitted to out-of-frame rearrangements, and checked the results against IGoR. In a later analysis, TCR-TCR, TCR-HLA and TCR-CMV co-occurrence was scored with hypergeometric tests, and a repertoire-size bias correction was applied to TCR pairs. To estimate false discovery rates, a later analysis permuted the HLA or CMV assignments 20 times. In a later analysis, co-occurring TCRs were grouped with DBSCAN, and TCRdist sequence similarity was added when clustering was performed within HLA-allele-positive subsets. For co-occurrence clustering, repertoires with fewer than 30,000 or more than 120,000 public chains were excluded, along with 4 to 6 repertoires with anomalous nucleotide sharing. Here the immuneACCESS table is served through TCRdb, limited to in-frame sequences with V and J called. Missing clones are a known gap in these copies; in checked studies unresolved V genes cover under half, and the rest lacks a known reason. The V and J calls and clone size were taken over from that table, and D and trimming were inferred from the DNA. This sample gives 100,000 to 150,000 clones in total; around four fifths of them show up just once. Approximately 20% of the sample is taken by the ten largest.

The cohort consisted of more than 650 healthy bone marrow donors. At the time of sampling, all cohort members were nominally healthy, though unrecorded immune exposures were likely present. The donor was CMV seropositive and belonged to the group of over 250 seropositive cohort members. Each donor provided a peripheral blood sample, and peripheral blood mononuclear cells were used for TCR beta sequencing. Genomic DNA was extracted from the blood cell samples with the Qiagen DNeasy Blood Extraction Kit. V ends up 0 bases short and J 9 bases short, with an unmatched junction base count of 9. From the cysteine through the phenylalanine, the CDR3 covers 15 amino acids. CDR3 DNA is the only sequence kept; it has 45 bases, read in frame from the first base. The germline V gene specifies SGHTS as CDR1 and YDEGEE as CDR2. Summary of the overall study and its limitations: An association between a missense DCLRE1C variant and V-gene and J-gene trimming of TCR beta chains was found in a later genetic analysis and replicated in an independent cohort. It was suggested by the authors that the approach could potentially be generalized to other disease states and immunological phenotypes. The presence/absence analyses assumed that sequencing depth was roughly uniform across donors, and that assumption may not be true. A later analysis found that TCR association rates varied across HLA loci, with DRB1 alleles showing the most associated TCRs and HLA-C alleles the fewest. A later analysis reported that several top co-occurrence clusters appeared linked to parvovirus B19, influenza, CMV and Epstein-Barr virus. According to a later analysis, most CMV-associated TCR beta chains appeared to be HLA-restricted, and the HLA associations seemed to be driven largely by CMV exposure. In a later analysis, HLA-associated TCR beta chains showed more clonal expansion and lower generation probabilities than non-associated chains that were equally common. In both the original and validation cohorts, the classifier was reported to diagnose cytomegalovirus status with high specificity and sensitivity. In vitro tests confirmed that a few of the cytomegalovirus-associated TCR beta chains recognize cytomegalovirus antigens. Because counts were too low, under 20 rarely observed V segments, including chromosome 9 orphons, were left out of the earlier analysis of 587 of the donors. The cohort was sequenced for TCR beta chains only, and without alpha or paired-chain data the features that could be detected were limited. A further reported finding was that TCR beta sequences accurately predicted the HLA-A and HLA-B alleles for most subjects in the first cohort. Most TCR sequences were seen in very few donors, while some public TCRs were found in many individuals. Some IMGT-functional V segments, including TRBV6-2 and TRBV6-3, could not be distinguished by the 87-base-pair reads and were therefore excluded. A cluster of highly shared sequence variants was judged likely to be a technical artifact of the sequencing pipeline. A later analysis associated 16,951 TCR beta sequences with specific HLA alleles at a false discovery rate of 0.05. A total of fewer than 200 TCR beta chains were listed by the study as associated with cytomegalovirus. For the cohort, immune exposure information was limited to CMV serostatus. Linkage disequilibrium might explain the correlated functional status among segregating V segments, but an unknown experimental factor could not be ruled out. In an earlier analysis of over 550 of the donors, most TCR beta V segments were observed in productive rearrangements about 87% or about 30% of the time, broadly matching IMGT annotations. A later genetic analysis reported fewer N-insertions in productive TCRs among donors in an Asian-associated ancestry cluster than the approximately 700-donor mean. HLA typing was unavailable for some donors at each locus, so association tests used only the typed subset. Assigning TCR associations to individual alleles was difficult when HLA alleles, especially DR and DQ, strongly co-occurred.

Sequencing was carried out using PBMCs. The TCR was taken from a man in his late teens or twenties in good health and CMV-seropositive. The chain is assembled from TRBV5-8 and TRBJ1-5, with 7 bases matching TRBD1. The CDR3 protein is CASSLAGQLTWPQHF. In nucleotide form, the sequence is TGTGCCAGCAGCTTGGCGGGACAGCTTACGTGGCCCCAGCATTTT.